This T cell receptor (beta chain) was identified in a study of identifying expanded T cells in peripheral blood. Study findings and constraints: Technical replicates showed 0.9 to 1.5 changed clones; two weeks about 16; four weeks 19.

Generated by immunoSEQ multiplex PCR, the TCRdb table keeps only in-frame clones and is missing some. Of nearly 60,000 clones listed, roughly 87% are singletons. A remark on this clone: Its matching antigen is unknown.

The sequence was obtained from a person aged 18 to 75 in good health. The source material was blood.

CDR3: CASSPGGLANTGELFF. CDR3 in DNA: TGTGCCAGCAGCCCGGGGGGTCTAGCGAACACCGGGGAGCTGTTTTTT. V is TRBV11-3 and J is TRBJ2-2, with 7 bases aligning to TRBD2. Trimming at V came to 5 bases and at J to 0 bases, leaving 6 bases not matched to a gene. Germline CDR1 is SGHNT and CDR2 is YENEEA. The CDR3 contains 16 residues.